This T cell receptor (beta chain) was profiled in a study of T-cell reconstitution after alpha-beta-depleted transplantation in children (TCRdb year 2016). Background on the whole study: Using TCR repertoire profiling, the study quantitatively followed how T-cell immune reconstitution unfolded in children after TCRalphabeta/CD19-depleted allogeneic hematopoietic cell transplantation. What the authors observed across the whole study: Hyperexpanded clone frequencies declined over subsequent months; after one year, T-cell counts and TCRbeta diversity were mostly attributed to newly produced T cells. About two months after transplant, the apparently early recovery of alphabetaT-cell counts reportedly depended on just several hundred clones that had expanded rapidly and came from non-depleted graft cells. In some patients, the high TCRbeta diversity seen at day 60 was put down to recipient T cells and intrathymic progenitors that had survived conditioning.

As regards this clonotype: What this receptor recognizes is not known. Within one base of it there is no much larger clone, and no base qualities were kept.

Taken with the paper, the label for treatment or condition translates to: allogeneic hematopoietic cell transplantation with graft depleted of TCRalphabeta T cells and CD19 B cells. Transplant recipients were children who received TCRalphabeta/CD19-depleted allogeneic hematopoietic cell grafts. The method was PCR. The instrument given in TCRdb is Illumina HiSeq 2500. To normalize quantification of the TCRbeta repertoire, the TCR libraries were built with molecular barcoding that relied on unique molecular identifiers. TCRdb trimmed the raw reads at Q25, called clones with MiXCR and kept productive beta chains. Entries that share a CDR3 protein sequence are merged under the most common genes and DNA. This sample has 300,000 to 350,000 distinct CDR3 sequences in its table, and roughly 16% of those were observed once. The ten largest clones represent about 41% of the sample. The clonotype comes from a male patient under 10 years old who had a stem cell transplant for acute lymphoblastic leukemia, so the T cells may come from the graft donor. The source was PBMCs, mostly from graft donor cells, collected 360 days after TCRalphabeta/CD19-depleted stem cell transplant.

The sequence in DNA is TGCGCCAGCAGCCAAGATGTACGCAGACTAGCGGGAGGTGGCTACGAGCAGTACTTC. Its translation is CASSQDVRRLAGGGYEQYF. This sequence uses TRBV4-1 and TRBJ2-7; the central 13 bases match TRBD2. The CDR3 covers 19 residues, taking in both the cysteine and the phenylalanine. Just CDR3 DNA is preserved here, 57 bases in frame from base 1. Germline trimming: 0 bases from V, 3 bases from J; junction bases outside gene matches: 11. In the germline V gene, CDR1 corresponds to MGHRA and CDR2 to YSYEKL.